This TCR beta chain was profiled in a study of blood T cell repertoires in COVID-19. Background on the study: Italy, Spain and the United States were the sources of the convalescent and acute COVID-19 samples. From T cells, B-cell-depleted T cells, or PBMCs came the material, which was cDNA or gDNA.

CDR3 length equals 14 residues. The junction had 7 bases not matched to a gene; V was cut back by 5 bases and J by 6 bases. The V gene's germline CDR1 is PRHDT and CDR2 FYEKMQ (reference sequence). In the original workflow: Estimation of nucleated cell counts relied on the amplification of reference gene primers. The data were produced by immunoSEQ multiplex PCR, yet TCRdb's version contains in-frame clones alone and is incomplete. V and J calls and clone size are as listed in that table; D and trimming were resolved from the DNA. The sample includes around 150,000 clones, around 80% of them seen just once. What the recovered Cohort 3 donors had was two negative PCRs, clearance, or symptom resolution.

The source material was PBMCs or T cells enriched from blood (not recorded which). This rearrangement joins TRBV13 to TRBJ1-2; TRBD1 aligns across 9 bases. The TCR comes from a man aged 50 to 60 who had recovered from COVID-19. This CDR3 is CASSRTGETDGYTF. The CDR3 nucleotides read TGTGCCAGCAGCCGGACAGGGGAAACGGATGGCTACACCTTC.